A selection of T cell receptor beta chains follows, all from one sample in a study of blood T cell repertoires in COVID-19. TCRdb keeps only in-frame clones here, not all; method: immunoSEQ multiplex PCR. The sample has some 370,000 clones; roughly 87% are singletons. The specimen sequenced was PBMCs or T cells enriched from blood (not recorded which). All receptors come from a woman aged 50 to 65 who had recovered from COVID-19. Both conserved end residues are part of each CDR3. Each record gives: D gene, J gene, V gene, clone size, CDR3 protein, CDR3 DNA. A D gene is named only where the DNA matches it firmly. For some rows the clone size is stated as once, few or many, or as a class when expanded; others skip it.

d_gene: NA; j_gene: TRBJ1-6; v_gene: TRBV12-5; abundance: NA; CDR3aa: CASGFGDSPLHF; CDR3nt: TGTGCTAGTGGTTTCGGAGACTCACCCCTCCACTTT
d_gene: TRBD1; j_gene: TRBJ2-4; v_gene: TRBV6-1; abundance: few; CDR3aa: CASSEWTGGIADIQYF; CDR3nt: TGTGCCAGCAGTGAATGGACAGGGGGGATCGCGGACATTCAGTACTTC
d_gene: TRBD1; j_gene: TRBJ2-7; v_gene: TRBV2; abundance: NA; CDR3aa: CASEDTGGSYEQYF; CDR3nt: TGTGCCAGCGAGGACACAGGGGGCTCCTACGAGCAGTACTTC
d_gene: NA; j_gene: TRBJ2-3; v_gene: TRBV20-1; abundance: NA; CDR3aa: CSASTGSTDTQYF; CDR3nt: TGCAGTGCTAGTACAGGTAGCACAGATACGCAGTATTTT
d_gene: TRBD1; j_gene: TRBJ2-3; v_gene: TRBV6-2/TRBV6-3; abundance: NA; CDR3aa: CASSYVVRGLTDTQYF; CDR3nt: TGTGCCAGCAGTTACGTGGTCAGGGGGCTAACAGATACGCAGTATTTT
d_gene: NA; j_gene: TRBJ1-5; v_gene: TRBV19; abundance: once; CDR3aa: CASSMGPGVVPQHF; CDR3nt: TGTGCCAGTAGTATGGGCCCAGGGGTAGTACCCCAGCATTTT
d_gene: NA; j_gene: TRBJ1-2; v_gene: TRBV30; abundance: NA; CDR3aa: CAWKIPGIHYGYIF; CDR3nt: TGTGCCTGGAAAATCCCGGGTATCCACTATGGCTACATCTTC
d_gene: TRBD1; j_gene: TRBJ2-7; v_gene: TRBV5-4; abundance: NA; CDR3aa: CASSLGQGRLWEQYF; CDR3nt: TGTGCCAGCAGCTTAGGACAGGGGCGACTGTGGGAGCAGTACTTC
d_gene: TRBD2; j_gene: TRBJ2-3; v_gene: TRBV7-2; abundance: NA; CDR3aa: CASRHSGGIDTQYF; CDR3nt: TGTGCCAGCAGACATAGCGGGGGTATCGATACGCAGTATTTT
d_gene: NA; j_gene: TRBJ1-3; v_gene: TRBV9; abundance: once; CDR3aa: CASSVGPGQRSGNTIYF; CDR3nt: TGTGCCAGCAGCGTGGGTCCCGGCCAGAGGTCTGGAAACACCATATATTTT
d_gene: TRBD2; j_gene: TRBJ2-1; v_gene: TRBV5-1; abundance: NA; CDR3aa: CASSSGLAGDNEQFF; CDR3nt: TGCGCCAGCAGCTCCGGACTAGCGGGTGACAATGAGCAGTTCTTC
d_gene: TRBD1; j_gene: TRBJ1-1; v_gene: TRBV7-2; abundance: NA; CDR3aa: CASSLVPGTAVGAFF; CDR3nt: TGTGCCAGCAGCTTAGTCCCTGGGACAGCGGTTGGAGCTTTCTTT
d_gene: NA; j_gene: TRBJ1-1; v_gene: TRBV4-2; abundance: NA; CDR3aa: CASSRVRDTEAFF; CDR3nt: TGTGCCAGCAGCCGCGTGAGGGACACTGAAGCTTTCTTT
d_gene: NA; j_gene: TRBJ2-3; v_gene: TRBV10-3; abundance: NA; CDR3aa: CAISDFGGGGRGTDTQYF; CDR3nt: TGTGCCATCAGTGACTTTGGAGGGGGGGGTCGTGGCACAGATACGCAGTATTTT
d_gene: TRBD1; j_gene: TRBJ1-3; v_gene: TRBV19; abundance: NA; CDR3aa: CASSGGQGDFAGNTIYF; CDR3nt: TGTGCCAGTAGTGGGGGACAGGGGGACTTCGCCGGAAACACCATATATTTT
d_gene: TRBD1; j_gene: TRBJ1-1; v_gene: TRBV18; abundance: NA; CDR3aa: CASSPGQGNTEAFF; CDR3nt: TGTGCCAGCTCACCGGGACAGGGGAACACTGAAGCTTTCTTT
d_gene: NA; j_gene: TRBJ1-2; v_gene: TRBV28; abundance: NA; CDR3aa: CASSLLGSGNTF; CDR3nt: TGTGCCAGCAGTTTATTAGGGTCAGGGAACACCTTC
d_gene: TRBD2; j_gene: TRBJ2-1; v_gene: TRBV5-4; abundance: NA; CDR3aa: CASRQTSPSSYNEQFF; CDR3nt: TGTGCCAGCAGGCAGACTAGCCCTAGCTCCTACAATGAGCAGTTCTTC
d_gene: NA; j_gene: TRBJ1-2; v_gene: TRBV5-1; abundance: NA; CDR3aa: CASSLVLGTNYGYTF; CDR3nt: TGCGCCAGCAGCTTGGTGCTCGGTACTAACTATGGCTACACCTTC
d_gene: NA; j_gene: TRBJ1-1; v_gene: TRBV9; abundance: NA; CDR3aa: CASSGPLTGSLGAFF; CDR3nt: TGTGCCAGCAGCGGCCCTTTAACAGGCTCTCTTGGGGCTTTCTTT
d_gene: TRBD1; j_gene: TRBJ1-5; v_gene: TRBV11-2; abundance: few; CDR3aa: CASSLGQTGGSQPQHF; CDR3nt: TGTGCCAGCAGCTTAGGACAAACAGGGGGCTCTCAGCCCCAGCATTTT
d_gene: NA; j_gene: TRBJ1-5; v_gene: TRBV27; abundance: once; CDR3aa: CASSFLNQPQHF; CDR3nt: TGTGCCAGCAGTTTTCTTAATCAGCCCCAGCATTTT
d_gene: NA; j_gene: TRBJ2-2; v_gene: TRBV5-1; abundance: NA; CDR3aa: CASSLDINTGELFF; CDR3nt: TGCGCCAGCAGCTTGGACATAAACACCGGGGAGCTGTTTTTT
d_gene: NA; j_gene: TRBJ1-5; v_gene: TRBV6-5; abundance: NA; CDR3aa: CASRRREVNQPQHF; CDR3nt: TGTGCCAGCCGCAGGAGGGAAGTCAATCAGCCCCAGCATTTT
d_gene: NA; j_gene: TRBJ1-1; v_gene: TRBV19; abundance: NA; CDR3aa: CASSIRAGTEAFF; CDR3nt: TGTGCCAGTAGTATTAGGGCGGGCACTGAAGCTTTCTTT
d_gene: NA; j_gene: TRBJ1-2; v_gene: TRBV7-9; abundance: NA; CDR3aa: CASSPLQGLSYGYTF; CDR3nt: TGTGCCAGCAGCCCCCTGCAGGGGTTAAGTTATGGCTACACCTTC
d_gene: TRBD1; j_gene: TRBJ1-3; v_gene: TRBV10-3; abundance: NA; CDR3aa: CAITDGGQGAGNTIYF; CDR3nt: TGTGCCATCACAGATGGGGGACAGGGTGCAGGAAACACCATATATTTT
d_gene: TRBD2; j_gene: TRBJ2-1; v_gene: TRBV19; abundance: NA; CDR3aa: CASSINLGGSYNEQFF; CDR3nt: TGTGCCAGTAGTATTAATTTGGGCGGGAGCTACAATGAGCAGTTCTTC
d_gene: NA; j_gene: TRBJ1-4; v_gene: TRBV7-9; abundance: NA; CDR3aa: CASSLESGLGEKLFF; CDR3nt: TGTGCCAGCAGCTTAGAATCGGGGTTGGGTGAAAAACTGTTTTTT
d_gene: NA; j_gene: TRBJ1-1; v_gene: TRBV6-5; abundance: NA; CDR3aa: CASRRGWEDTEAFF; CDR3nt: TGTGCCAGCAGAAGGGGTTGGGAGGACACTGAAGCTTTCTTT